Below, 8 T cell receptor beta chains from the same sample are listed, as sequenced in a study of T cells in Graves' hyperthyroidism and ophthalmopathy. Amplification of TCR beta CDR3 regions used RNA as the template. The primer set for the first-round RT-PCR of the TCR CDR3 was HTBI. TCRdb analysed the multiplex PCR reads with MiXCR anew, one entry per CDR3 protein. Of around 450,000 distinct CDR3 sequences in the sample, roughly an eighth were seen once. Material: blood. The receptors shown here come from a woman younger than 35 with Graves' hyperthyroidism.

This clonotype was counted ten times or more. V usage is TRBV30 and J usage is TRBJ1-2; a possible D gene is TRBD1 (5 bases). Looked up from germline, CDR1 is GTSNPN and CDR2 is SVGIG (reference sequence). CDR3 size: 13 residues. Trimming cost V 4 bases and J 0 bases, with 9 bases left between them. The CDR3 DNA is TGTGCCTGGACAGGGAGGGCTAACTATGGCTACACCTTC. Protein: CAWTGRANYGYTF. Looking up the rest from reference TRBV30 and TRBJ1-2 gives the full variable domain: SQTIHQWPATLVQPVGSPLSLECTVEGTSNPNLYWYRQAAGRGLQLLFYSVGIGQISSEVPQNLSASRPQDRQFILSSKKLLLSDSGFYLCAWTGRANYGYTFGSGTRLTVV.

In this sample, this clonotype turned up many times. The rearrangement links TRBV6-2 or TRBV6-3 to TRBJ2-1, with 8 nucleotides matching TRBD1. The CDR3 spans 12 residues. Per germline, CDR1 MNHEY and CDR2 SVGEGT. V gave up 4 bases and J gave up 14 bases; unmatched junction bases: 7. The CDR3 spells CASSSRDRGEFF. In DNA, the CDR3 is TGTGCCAGCAGTTCTAGAGACAGGGGAGAGTTCTTC.

This clonotype was counted between two and nine times. The genes are TRBV19 and TRBJ2-3, with 8 bases lining up with TRBD1. This CDR3 contains 15 residues. Germline V gene lookup returns CDR1 LNHDA and CDR2 SQIVND (reference sequence). V was pared by 7 bases and J by 3 bases, with 9 bases of the junction left unmatched. The CDR3 DNA sequence: TGTGCCAGTATCGCGGACAGGGCATCGACAGATACGCAGTATTTT. It yields the protein CASIADRASTDTQYF.

This clonotype was detected many times. The chain links TRBV28 to TRBJ2-5, with TRBD2 matching over 13 bases. V lost 6 bases, J lost 1 base, and 5 bases stayed unmatched. The CDR3 has 16 residues. Germline-derived CDR1 and CDR2 are MDHEN and SYDVKM. The CDR3 region is CASSPGLAGVQETQYF. The CDR3 coding sequence is TGTGCCAGCAGCCCTGGACTAGCGGGAGTCCAAGAGACCCAGTACTTC.

CDR3 sequence: CSARGVYSGTSGSFDEQYF. CDR3 DNA sequence: TGCAGTGCTAGAGGGGTGTATAGTGGGACTAGCGGGAGTTTCGACGAGCAGTACTTC. V is TRBV20-1 and J is TRBJ2-7; TRBD2 matches 14 bases. CDR3 length: 19 residues. With V trimmed by 1 base and J by 5 bases, 16 bases remained unmatched. The germline gives CDR1 DFQATT, CDR2 SNEGSKA (reference sequence).

At least ten counts were recorded for this clonotype. J is TRBJ1-1 and V is TRBV11-2, with D possibly being TRBD1 (5 bases). The CDR3 extends over 15 amino acids. Germline V gives CDR1 SGHAT, CDR2 FQNNGV. V was trimmed by 1 base and J by 4 bases, leaving 13 bases between them. CDR3 sequence: CASSLAGTEGTEAFF. The CDR3 DNA sequence: TGTGCCAGCAGCTTAGCTGGGACGGAGGGCACTGAAGCTTTCTTT.

This clonotype was counted ten times or more. This sequence joins TRBV5-1 and TRBJ2-1; D is uncertain. V was clipped by 0 bases and J by 6 bases, with 10 bases between them. CDR3 length equals 14 residues. From germline, CDR1 is SGHRS and CDR2 YFSETQ. CDR3 nucleotides: TGCGCCAGCAGCTTGGGCAGATTGGGCAATGAGCAGTTCTTC. Protein product: CASSLGRLGNEQFF.

V usage is TRBV19 and J usage is TRBJ2-1; a weak D match, TRBD2 (6 bases). V shed 2 bases and J shed 10 bases, with 21 bases lying between them. From germline, CDR1 is LNHDA and CDR2 SQIVND (reference sequence). The CDR3 runs 16 residues. CDR3 in DNA: TGTGCCAGTAGTATAAGTACAGCGGGTCCTATAGGGGAGCAGTTCTTC. Protein product: CASSISTAGPIGEQFF.